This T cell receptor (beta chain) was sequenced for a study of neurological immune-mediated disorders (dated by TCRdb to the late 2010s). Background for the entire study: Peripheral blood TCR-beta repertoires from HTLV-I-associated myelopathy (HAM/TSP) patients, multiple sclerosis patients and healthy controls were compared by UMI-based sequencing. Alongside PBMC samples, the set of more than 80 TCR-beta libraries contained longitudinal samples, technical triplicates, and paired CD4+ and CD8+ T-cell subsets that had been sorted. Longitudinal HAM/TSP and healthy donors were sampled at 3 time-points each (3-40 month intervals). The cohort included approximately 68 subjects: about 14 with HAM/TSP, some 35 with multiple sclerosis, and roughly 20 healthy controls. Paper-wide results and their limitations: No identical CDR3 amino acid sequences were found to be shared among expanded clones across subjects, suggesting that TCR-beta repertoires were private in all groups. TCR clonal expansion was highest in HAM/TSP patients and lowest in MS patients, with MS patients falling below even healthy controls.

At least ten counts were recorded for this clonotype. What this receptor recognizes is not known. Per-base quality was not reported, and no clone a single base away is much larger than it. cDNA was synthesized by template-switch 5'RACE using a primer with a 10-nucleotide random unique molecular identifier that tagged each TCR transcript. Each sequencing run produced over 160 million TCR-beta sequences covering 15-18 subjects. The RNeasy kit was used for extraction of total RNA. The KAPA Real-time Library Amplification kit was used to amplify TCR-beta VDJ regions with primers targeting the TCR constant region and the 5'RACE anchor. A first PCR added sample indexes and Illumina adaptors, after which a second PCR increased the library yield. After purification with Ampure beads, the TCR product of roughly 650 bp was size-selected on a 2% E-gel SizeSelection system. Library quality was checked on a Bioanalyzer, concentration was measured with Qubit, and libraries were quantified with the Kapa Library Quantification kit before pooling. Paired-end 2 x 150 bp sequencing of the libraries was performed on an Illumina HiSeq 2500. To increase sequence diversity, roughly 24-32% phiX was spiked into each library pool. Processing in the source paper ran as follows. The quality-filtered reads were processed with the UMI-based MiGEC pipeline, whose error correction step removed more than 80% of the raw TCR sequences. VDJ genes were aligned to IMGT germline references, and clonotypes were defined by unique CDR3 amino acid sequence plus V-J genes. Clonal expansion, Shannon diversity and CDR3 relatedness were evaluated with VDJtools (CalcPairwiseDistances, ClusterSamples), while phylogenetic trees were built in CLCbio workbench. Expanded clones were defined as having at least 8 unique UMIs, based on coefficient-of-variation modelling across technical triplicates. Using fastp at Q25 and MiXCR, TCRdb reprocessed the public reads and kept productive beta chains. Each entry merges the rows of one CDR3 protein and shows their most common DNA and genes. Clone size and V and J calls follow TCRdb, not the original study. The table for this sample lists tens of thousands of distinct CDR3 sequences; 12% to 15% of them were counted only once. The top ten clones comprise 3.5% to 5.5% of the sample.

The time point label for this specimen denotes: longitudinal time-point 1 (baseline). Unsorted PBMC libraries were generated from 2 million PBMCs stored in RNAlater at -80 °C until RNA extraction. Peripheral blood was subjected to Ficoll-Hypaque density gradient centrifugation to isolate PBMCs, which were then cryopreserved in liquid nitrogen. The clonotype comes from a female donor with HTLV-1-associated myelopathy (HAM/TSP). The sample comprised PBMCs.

The nucleotide sequence reads TGTGCCAGCAGCCCAACTAGCGGGGGGGCTTACGAGCAGTACTTC. Its protein product is CASSPTSGGAYEQYF. The sequence is built from TRBV9 and TRBJ2-7; 13 bases in between match TRBD2. From the cysteine up to the phenylalanine, the CDR3 has a length of 15 residues. CDR3 DNA is the only sequence kept; it has 45 bases, read in frame from the first base. From the germline V gene, CDR1 is SGDLS and CDR2 is YYNGEE. Unmatched junction bases come to 5, with V trimmed by 4 bases and J by 4 bases. The reference TRBV9 and TRBJ2-7 proteins fill in what lies around the CDR3, so the full variable domain reads DSGVTQTPKHLITATGQRVTLRCSPRSGDLSVYWYQQSLDQGLQFLIQYYNGEERAKGNILERFSAQQFPDLHSELNLSSLELGDSALYFCASSPTSGGAYEQYFGPGTRLTVT.